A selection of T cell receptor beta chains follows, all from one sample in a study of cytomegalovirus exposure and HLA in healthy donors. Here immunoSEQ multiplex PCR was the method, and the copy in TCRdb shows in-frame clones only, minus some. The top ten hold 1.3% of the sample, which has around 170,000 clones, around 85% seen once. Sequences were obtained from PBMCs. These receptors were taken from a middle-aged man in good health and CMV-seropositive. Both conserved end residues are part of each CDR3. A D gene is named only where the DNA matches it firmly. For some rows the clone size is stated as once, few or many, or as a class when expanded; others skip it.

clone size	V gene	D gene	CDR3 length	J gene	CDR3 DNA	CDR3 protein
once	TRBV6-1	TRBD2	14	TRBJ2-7	TGTGCCAGCAGTGAATGGGGGGGAGTTTACGAGCAGTACTTC	CASSEWGGVYEQYF
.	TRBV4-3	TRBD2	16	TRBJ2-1	TGCGCCAGCAGCGGAATACTAGCGGGAATGTGGGATGAGCAGTTCTTC	CASSGILAGMWDEQFF
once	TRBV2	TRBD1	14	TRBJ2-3	TGTGCCAGCAGGGAGACAGGGGGGACAGATACGCAGTATTTT	CASRETGGTDTQYF
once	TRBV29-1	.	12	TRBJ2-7	TGCAGCGTTGGGCAGGTCTCCTACGAGCAGTACTTC	CSVGQVSYEQYF
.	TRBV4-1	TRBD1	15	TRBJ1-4	TGCGCCAGCAGCCCCCCGACAGGGGAGAATGAAAAACTGTTTTTT	CASSPPTGENEKLFF
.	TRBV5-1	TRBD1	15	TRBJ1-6	TGCGCCAGCAGCGCCTGGGACAGGGAAAATTCACCCCTCCACTTT	CASSAWDRENSPLHF
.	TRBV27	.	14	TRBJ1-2	TGTGCCAGCAGTTTAAGGGTGGGAGGCTATGGCTACACCTTC	CASSLRVGGYGYTF
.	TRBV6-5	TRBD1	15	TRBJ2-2	TGTGCCAGCAGTCATGGGACAGTCTCCACCGGGGAGCTGTTTTTT	CASSHGTVSTGELFF
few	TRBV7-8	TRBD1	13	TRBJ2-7	TGTGCCAGCAGCGTTGGGGACAGCTACGAGCAGTACTTC	CASSVGDSYEQYF
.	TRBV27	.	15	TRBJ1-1	TGTGCCAGCACCCTAAGCGGGGAGGGGGGGACTGAAGCTTTCTTT	CASTLSGEGGTEAFF
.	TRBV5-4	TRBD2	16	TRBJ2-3	TGTGCCAGCAGCTCCGCAGGGGCGGGGGGGAGCGGTACGCAGTATTTT	CASSSAGAGGSGTQYF
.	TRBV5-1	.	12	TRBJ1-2	TGCGCCAGCAGCTTGGCGGGAGATGGCTACACCTTC	CASSLAGDGYTF
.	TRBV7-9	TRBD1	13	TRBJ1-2	TGTGCCAGCAGCGTTCCGGGACAGTTAGGCTACACCTTC	CASSVPGQLGYTF
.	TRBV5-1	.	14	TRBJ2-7	TGCGCCAGCAGCTTGGCCTCCTCTGGCAACGAGCAGTACTTC	CASSLASSGNEQYF
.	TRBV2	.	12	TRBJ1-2	TGTGCCAGCAGTGGCTGGGAGTATGGCTACACCTTC	CASSGWEYGYTF
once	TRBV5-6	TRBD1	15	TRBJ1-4	TGTGCCAGCAGTTCTACGAGAACAGGGGCTGAAAAACTGTTTTTT	CASSSTRTGAEKLFF
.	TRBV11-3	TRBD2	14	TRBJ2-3	TGTGCCAGCAGCCCAGGACTAGGCACAGATACGCAGTATTTT	CASSPGLGTDTQYF
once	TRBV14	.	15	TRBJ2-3	TGTGCCAGCAGCCCCCGTACATCTAGCACAGATACGCAGTATTTT	CASSPRTSSTDTQYF
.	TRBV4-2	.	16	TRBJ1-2	TGTGCCAGCAGCCAAGCGGCCAGGGCTGGAAACTATGGCTACACCTTC	CASSQAARAGNYGYTF
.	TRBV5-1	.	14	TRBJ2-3	TGCGCCAGCAGCACGGGACAAAACACAGATACGCAGTATTTT	CASSTGQNTDTQYF
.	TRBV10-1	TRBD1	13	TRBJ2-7	TGCGCCAGCGGACAGGGATCGGCCTACGAGCAGTACTTC	CASGQGSAYEQYF
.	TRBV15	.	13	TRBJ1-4	TGTGCCACCAGCAGAGGGGCGACAGAAAAACTGTTTTTT	CATSRGATEKLFF
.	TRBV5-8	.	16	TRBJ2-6	TGTGCCAGCAGCTGGGGGACTCTCTCTGGGGCCAACGTCCTGACTTTC	CASSWGTLSGANVLTF
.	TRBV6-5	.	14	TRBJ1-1	TGTGCCAGCAGACGGGAGAGGGCCTTGGGTGAAGCTTTCTTT	CASRRERALGEAFF
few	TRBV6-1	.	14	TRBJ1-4	TGTGCCAGCAGTGACAGGGTCAGGCCGGAAAAACTGTTTTTT	CASSDRVRPEKLFF
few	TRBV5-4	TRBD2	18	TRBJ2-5	TGTGCCAGCAGCCCAGGGGGACTAGCGGGAGGTTGGCAAGAGACCCAGTACTTC	CASSPGGLAGGWQETQYF
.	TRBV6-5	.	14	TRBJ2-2	TGTGCCAGCAGTTACGGGCTGAACACCGGGGAGCTGTTTTTT	CASSYGLNTGELFF
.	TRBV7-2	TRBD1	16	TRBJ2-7	TGTGCCAGCAGCTTAGGGATGGGTGGACAGGCCTACGAGCAGTACTTC	CASSLGMGGQAYEQYF
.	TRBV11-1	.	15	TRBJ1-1	TGTGCCAGCAGCTTAGTAGCGGGGGCGAACACTGAAGCTTTCTTT	CASSLVAGANTEAFF
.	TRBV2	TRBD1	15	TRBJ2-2	TGTGCCAGCAGGGGGGGACAGGGGCTTACCGGGGAGCTGTTTTTT	CASRGGQGLTGELFF
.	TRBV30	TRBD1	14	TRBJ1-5	TGTGCCTGGAGTGAGGACAGGGTGGGTCAGCCCCAGCATTTT	CAWSEDRVGQPQHF
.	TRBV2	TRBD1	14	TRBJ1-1	TGTGCCAGCAGCCGACAGGGGGAGAACACTGAAGCTTTCTTT	CASSRQGENTEAFF
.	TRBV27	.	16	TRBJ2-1	TGTGCCAGCAGTCCCCGATTAGGGGTCTATTACAATGAGCAGTTCTTC	CASSPRLGVYYNEQFF
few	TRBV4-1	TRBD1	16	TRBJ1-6	TGCGCCAGCAGCCAAGTCGCGACAGGGAAGAATTCACCCCTCCACTTT	CASSQVATGKNSPLHF